This T cell receptor beta chain was observed in a study of CD8 T cells in ankylosing spondylitis. General study findings and limits: Disease-linked clones were CD8+ and relatively rare in peripheral blood. Previous work reported some of these motif variants in the synovial fluid and blood of reactive arthritis. In ankylosing spondylitis blood, a motif of seven or eight highly homologous TCR beta variants appeared characteristic. In ankylosing spondylitis patients, matched synovial fluid reportedly showed significant enrichment of disease-linked clones.

Preparation of TCR beta libraries was done by quantitative 5'-RACE with molecular barcodes. Each CDR3 protein gets one entry after TCRdb re-called the 5' RACE reads with MiXCR. Of 400,000 or so distinct CDR3 sequences listed, approximately 26% are singletons. Notes on this clonotype: Antigen: not known.

Germline V gene data show CDR1 as SGHRS and CDR2 as YFSETQ. The CDR3 totals 14 residues. V lost 2 bases, J lost 4 bases, and 12 bases lay in between. Sequencing was performed on blood, either unsorted or a sorted T cell fraction (not recorded which). V is TRBV5-1 and J is TRBJ1-1; D remains unclear. This sequence was found in a male donor with ankylosing spondylitis. CDR3 bases: TGCGCCAGCAGCTTAAAAGGGTCTGGCACTGAAGCTTTCTTT. Its protein product is CASSLKGSGTEAFF. Full variable domain (outside the CDR3, taken from reference TRBV5-1 and TRBJ1-1): KAGVTQTPRYLIKTRGQQVTLSCSPISGHRSVSWYQQTPGQGLQFLFEYFSETQRNKGNFPGRFSGRQFSNSRSEMNVSTLELGDSALYLCASSLKGSGTEAFFGQGTRLTVV.